This T cell receptor (beta chain) was identified in a study of CD8+CD57+ T cells in acquired aplastic anemia. Study-level information: Reads per healthy sample averaged around 10 million (CD4+) and under 13 million (CD8+). General observations from the study: Common to patients and controls were roughly 30 CD8+ CDR3 sequences.

The study profiled TCR beta VDJ and CDR3 using genomic DNA as template. In TCRdb, the reads were re-called with MiXCR into one record per CDR3 protein. Among around 150,000 distinct CDR3 sequences listed, roughly 45% were seen once. This clonotype has ten or more counts. Its target is not known. The CDR3 is 14 amino acids. The germline V gene encodes CDR1 LGHDT and CDR2 YNNKEL (reference sequence). The V end was cut by 1 base, the J end by 2 bases, with 9 bases between. The chain combines TRBV3-1 with TRBJ2-7; no definite D call. Sequencing was carried out using sorted CD4+, CD8+, or CD8+CD57+ T cells (not recorded which) from PBMCs. This receptor was identified in a human donor in good health. The CDR3 nucleotides read TGTGCCAGCAGCCAAGGGCAGCAGACCTACGAGCAGTACTTC. Its protein is CASSQGQQTYEQYF.